This note documents a single T cell receptor beta chain sequence. Its antigen is currently unknown. This entry comes from a study of Tregs in tolerant kidney transplant recipients. Study observations and caveats: Biological reproducibility was not directly addressed, but technical replication error appeared minimal. The small number of patients limits these findings pending further validation.

Using immunoSEQ multiplex PCR, the repertoire was profiled, and TCRdb retains in-frame clones only, with some absent. The table has about 64,000 clones, more than 75% seen once; the top ten hold 3.5% to 4%. This CDR3 is built from 13 residues. The V gene lost 2 bases and the J gene lost 1 base, with 6 bases spanning the gap. In germline, CDR1 is SGHKS, CDR2 YYEKEE (reference sequence). The nonmyeloablative bone marrow transplants came from related graft donors, with transient mixed chimerism. Thawed PBMCs were FACS-sorted into unstimulated CD4+CD25+CD127- regulatory T cells, CD4+CD25- non-regulatory cells, CD4 and CD8 cells.

The chain recombines TRBV5-5 with TRBJ2-5; D uncertain. The sequence was obtained from a human patient who received a combined kidney and bone marrow transplant. Some T cells may have come from the graft donor. Sequenced material: CD4+ T cells from blood (PBMCs), taken 6 months after the transplant. The CDR3 sequence: CASSLQSQETQYF. The CDR3 DNA follows: TGTGCCAGCAGCTTACAATCCCAAGAGACCCAGTACTTC.